This TCR beta chain was obtained from a study of a mutant IDH1 vaccine in newly diagnosed glioma (dated by TCRdb to the early 2020s). The study in broad terms: Of the roughly 34 treated patients, approximately 62% were male and around 38% were female, and a mean age of around 40 years was recorded. Peripheral blood was drawn at six visits: V03 (baseline), V05, V07, V10, V12 and V13. Prior to enrollment, standard therapy consisting of radiotherapy alone, temozolomide alone, or radiochemotherapy with temozolomide had been administered to patients, with the combination being received by most patients. Longitudinal TCRB deep sequencing was done for some 26 treated patients, wherever samples were available for exploratory analyses. Paper-wide results and their limitations: Pseudoprogression seemed to be unrelated to changes in the top peripheral T cell clonotypes found by TCRB sequencing. It was noted by the authors that analyses of patient blood samples could not be reproduced owing to sample limitations. Across multiple MHC alleles, vaccine-induced immune responses were seen in around 93% of patients. Availability determined which PBMC samples were chosen for TCRB deep sequencing.

As encoded in the germline V gene, CDR1 is MGHRA while CDR2 is YSYEKL. At the junction V is shortened by 0 bases and J by 7 bases, with 9 bases in between. Spanning cysteine to phenylalanine, the CDR3 consists of 13 amino acids. Of all the DNA, just the CDR3 is kept, 39 bases in frame from base 1. As regards this clone: Its antigen target is currently unknown. Base-call qualities are not available, and no considerably larger clone is one nucleotide away.

The sample's time point label, decoded: baseline, week 1 (first vaccination visit). The sample's treatment or condition, from its label and the paper: pre-vaccination baseline after standard-of-care therapy. Newly diagnosed WHO grade 3 or 4 IDH1-mutant astrocytomas showing loss of nuclear ATRX were present in the donors. The samples were drawn from NOA16, a multicentre, single-arm, open-label phase I trial in Germany that tested a mutant IDH1 peptide vaccine in humans for the first time. Visit V03 blood draws served as the baseline sample for immunogenicity testing. The DNeasy Blood and Tissue Kit was used to extract genomic DNA from EDTA blood for TCRB sequencing. The protocol used for the library was the immunoSEQ multiplex PCR assay. Following the manufacturer's protocol, the hsTCRB Kit was used to amplify rearranged TCR beta chain sequences. Sequencing of TCRB libraries was carried out on an Illumina MiSeq. Per the source publication's procedure: Demultiplexing, trimming and gene mapping were performed with the kit vendor's proprietary platform. In its TCRdb copy, this immuneACCESS table keeps in-frame sequences only and misses some clones. Where compared with another copy, unresolved V genes explain less than half of these, and the others have no known cause. Clone size and V and J calls were adopted from that table, with D and trimming inferred from the DNA. This sample is represented by 68,000 or so clones; about four fifths of them were singletons. Clones ranked in the top ten supply 8.2% of the sample.

This receptor chain uses TRBV4-1 and TRBJ1-1, with the D gene call left open. The TCR comes from a man over 45 with glioma. The specimen comprised PBMCs, sampled from a glioma patient treated with radiotherapy, temozolomide or both. The CDR3 here reads CASSQDQRFEAFF. At the DNA level, the sequence is TGCGCCAGCAGCCAAGATCAGCGGTTTGAAGCTTTCTTT.